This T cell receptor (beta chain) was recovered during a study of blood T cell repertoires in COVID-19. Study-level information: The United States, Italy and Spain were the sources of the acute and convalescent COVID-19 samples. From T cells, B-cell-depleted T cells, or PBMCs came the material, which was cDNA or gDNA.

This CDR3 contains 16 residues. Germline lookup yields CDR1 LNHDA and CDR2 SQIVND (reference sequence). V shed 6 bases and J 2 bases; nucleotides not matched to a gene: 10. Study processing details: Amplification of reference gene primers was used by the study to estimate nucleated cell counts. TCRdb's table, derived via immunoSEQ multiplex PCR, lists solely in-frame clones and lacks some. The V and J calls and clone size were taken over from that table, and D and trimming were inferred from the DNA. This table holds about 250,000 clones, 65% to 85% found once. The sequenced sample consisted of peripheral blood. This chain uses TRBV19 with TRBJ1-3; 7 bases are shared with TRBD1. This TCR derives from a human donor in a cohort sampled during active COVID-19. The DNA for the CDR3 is TGTGCCAGTAGCACCACAGGGGAAGGAGCTGGAAACACCATATATTTT. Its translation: CASSTTGEGAGNTIYF.